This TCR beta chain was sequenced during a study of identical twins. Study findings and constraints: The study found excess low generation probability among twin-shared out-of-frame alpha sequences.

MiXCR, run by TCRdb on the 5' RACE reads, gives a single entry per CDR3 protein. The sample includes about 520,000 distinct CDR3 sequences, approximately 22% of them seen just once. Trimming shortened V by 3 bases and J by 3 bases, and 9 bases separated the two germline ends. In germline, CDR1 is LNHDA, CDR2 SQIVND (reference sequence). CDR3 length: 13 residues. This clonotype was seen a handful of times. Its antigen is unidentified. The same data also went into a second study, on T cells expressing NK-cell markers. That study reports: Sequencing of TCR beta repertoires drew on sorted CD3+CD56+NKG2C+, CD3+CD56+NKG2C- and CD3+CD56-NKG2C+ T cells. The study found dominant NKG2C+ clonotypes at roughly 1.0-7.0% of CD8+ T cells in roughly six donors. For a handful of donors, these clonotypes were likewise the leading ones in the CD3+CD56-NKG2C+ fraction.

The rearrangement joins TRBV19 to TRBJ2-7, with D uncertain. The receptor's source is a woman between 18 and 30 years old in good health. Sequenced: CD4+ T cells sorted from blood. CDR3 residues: CASSMGRFYEQYF. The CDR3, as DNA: TGTGCCAGTAGTATGGGCAGATTCTACGAGCAGTACTTC.